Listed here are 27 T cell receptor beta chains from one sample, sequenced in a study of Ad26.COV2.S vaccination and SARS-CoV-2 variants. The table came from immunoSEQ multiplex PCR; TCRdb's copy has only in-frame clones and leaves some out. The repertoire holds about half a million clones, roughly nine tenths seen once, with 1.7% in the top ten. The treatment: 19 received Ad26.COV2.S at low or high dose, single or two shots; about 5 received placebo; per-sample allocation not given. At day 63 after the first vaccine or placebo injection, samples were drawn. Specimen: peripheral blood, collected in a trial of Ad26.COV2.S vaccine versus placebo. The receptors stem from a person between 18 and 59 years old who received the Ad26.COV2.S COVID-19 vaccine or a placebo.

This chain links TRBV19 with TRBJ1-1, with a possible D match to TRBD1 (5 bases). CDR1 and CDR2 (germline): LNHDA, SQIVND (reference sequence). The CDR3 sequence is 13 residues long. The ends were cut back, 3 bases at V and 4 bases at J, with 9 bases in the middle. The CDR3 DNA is TGTGCCAGTAGTATGGGCGGGGGCACTGAAGCTTTCTTT. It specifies CASSMGGGTEAFF.

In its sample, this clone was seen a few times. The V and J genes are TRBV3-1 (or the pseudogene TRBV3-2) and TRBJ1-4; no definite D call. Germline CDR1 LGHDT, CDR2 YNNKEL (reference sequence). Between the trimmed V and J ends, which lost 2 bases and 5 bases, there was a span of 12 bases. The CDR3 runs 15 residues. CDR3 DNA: TGTGCCAGCAGCCAAACAGCGGACTGGAATGAAAAACTGTTTTTT. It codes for CASSQTADWNEKLFF.

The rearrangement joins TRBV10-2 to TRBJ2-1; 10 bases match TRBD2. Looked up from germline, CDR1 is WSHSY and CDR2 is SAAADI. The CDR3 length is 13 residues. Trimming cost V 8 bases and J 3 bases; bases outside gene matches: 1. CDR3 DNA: TGCGCCAGCGGACTAGCGGTCTACAATGAGCAGTTCTTC. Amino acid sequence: CASGLAVYNEQFF.

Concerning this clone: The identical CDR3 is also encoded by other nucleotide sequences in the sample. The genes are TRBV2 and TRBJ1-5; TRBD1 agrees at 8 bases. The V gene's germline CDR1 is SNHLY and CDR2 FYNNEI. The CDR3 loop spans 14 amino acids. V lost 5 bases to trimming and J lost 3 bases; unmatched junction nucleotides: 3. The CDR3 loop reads CASSRQGNNQPQHF. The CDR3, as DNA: TGTGCCAGCAGTCGACAGGGGAACAATCAGCCCCAGCATTTT. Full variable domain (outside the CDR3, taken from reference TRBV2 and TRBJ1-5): EPEVTQTPSHQVTQMGQEVILRCVPISNHLYFYWYRQILGQKVEFLVSFYNNEISEKSEIFDDQFSVERPDGSNFTLKIRSTKLEDSAMYFCASSRQGNNQPQHFGDGTRLSIL.

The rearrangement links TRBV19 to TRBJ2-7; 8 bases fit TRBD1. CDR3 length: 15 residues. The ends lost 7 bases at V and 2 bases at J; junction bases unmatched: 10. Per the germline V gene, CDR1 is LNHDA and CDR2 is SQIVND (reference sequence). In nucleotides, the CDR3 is TGTGCCAGTAAAGATATCGGGACAGGAGCCTACGAGCAGTACTTC. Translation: CASKDIGTGAYEQYF. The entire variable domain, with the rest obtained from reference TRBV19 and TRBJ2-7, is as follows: DGGITQSPKYLFRKEGQNVTLSCEQNLNHDAMYWYRQDPGQGLRLIYYSQIVNDFQKGDIAEGYSVSREKKESFPLTVTSAQKNPTAFYLCASKDIGTGAYEQYFGPGTRLTVT.

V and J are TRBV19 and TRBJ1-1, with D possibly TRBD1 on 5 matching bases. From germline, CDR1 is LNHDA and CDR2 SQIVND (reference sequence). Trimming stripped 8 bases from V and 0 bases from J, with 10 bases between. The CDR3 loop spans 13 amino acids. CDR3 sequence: CASRDGMNTEAFF. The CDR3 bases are TGTGCCAGTCGGGACGGCATGAACACTGAAGCTTTCTTT.

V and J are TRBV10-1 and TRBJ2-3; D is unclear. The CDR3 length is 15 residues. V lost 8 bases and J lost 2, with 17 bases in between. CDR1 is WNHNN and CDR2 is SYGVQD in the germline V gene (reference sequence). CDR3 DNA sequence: TGCGCCAGCCCCTGCTCGGAAGGTGTCACAGATACGCAGTATTTT. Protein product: CASPCSEGVTDTQYF.

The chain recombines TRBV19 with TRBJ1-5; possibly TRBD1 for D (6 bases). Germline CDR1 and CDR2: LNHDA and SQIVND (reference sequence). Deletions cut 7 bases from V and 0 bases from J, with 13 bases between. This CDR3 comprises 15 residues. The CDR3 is CASIEQGNSNQPQHF. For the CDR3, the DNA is TGTGCCAGTATCGAACAGGGCAATAGCAATCAGCCCCAGCATTTT.

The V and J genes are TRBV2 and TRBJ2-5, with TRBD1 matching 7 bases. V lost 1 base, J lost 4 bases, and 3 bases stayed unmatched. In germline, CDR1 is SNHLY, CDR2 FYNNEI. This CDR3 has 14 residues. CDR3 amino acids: CASSEGAGGETQYF. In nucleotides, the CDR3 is TGTGCCAGCAGTGAAGGCGCAGGGGGAGAGACCCAGTACTTC.

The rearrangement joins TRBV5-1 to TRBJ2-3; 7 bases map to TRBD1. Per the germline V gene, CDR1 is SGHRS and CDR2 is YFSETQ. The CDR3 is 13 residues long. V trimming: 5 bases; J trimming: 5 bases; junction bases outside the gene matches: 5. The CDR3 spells CASSRQGEDTQYF. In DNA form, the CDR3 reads TGCGCCAGCAGTCGACAGGGAGAAGATACGCAGTATTTT.

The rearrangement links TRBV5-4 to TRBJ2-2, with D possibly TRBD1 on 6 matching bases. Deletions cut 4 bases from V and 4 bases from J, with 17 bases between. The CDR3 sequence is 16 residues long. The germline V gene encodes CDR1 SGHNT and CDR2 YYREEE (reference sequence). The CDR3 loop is CASSPTRDRRTGELFF. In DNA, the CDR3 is TGTGCCAGCAGCCCAACACGAGACAGGCGCACCGGGGAGCTGTTTTTT.

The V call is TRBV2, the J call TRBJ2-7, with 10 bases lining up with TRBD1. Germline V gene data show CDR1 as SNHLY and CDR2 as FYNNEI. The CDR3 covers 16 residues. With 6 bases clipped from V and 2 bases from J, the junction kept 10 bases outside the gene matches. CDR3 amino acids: CASRKVGDRGPYEQYF. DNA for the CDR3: TGTGCCAGCAGGAAAGTGGGGGACAGGGGCCCCTACGAGCAGTACTTC.

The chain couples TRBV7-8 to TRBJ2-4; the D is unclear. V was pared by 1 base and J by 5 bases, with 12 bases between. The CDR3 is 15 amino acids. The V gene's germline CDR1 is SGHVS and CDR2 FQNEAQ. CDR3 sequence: CASSLDRWAQNIQYF. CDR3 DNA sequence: TGTGCCAGCAGCTTAGACCGATGGGCTCAAAACATTCAGTACTTC.

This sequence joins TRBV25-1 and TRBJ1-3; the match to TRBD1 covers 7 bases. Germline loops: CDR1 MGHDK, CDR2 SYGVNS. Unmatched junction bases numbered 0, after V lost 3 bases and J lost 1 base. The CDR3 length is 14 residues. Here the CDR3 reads CASSETGSGNTIYF. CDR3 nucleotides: TGTGCCAGCAGTGAGACAGGGTCTGGAAACACCATATATTTT.

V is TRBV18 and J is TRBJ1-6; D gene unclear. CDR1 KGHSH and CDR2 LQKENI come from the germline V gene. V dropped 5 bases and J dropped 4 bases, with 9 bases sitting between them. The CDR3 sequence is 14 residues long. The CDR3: CASSYEHYNSPLHF. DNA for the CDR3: TGTGCCAGCTCATACGAGCATTATAATTCACCCCTCCACTTT. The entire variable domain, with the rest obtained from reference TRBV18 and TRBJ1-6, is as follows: NAGVMQNPRHLVRRRGQEARLRCSPMKGHSHVYWYRQLPEEGLKFMVYLQKENIIDESGMPKERFSAEFPKEGPSILRIQQVVRGDSAAYFCASSYEHYNSPLHFGNGTRLTVT.

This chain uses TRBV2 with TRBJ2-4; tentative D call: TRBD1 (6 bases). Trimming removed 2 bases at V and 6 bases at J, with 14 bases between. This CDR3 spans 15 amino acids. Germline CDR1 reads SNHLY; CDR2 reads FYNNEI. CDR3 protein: CASSELGAGRNIQYF. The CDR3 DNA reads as TGTGCCAGCAGTGAACTGGGGGCGGGTCGAAACATTCAGTACTTC.

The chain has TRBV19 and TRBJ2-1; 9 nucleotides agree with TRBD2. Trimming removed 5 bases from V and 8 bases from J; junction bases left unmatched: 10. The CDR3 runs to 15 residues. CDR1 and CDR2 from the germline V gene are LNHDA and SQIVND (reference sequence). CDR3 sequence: CASSPLGGGADEQFF. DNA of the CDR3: TGTGCCAGTAGTCCCCTGGGCGGGGGGGCCGATGAGCAGTTCTTC.

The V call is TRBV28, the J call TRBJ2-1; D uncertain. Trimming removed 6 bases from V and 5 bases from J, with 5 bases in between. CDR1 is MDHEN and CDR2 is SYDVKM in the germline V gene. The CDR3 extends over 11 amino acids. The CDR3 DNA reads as TGTGCCAGCAGAGACAACAATGAGCAGTTCTTC. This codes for CASRDNNEQFF.

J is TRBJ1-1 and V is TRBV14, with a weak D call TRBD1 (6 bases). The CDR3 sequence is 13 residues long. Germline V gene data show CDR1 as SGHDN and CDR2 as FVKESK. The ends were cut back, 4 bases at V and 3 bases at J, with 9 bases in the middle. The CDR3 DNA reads TGTGCCAGCAGCCGGAACAGGGACACTGAAGCTTTCTTT. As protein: CASSRNRDTEAFF.

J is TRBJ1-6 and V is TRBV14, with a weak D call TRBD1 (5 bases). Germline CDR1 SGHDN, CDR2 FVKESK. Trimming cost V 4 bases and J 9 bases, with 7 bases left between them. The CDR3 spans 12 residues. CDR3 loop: CASSRDLSPLHF. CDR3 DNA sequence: TGTGCCAGCAGCCGGGACCTTTCACCCCTCCACTTT.

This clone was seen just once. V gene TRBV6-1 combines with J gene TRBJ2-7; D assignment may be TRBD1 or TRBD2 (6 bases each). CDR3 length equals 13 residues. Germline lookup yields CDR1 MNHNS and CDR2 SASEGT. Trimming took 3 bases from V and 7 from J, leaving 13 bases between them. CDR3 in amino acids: CASSDTGAGEQYF. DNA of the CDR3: TGTGCCAGCAGTGATACGGGGGCTGGTGAGCAGTACTTC.

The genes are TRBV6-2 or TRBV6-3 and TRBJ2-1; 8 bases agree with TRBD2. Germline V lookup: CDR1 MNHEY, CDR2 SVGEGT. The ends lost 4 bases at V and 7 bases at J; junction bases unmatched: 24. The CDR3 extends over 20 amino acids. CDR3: CASSLGVLAGGPKGRNEQFF. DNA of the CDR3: TGTGCCAGCAGTTTGGGAGTTTTGGCGGGGGGCCCCAAGGGGAGGAATGAGCAGTTCTTC.

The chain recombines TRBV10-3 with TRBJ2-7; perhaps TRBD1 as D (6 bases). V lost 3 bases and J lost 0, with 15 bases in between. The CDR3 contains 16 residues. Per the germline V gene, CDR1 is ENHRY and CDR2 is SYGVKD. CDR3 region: CAISEHQGSNSYEQYF. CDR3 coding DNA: TGTGCCATCAGTGAACACCAGGGGTCTAACTCCTACGAGCAGTACTTC.

The CDR3 DNA sequence: TGTGCCAGCAGCATTCTACCCGGGGGAACCGGGAACACTGAAGCTTTCTTT. Translation gives CASSILPGGTGNTEAFF. The chain links TRBV7-9 to TRBJ1-1; TRBD1 might be the D (5 bases). The CDR3 is 17 amino acids. V shed 5 bases and J shed 1 base, with 20 bases lying between them. Looked up from germline, CDR1 is SEHNR and CDR2 is FQNEAQ (reference sequence).

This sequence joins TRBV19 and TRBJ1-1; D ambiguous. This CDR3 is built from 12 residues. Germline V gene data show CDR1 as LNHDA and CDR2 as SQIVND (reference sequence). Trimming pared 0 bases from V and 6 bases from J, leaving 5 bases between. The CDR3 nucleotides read TGTGCCAGTAGTATAGATGGGGCTGAAGCTTTCTTT. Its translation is CASSIDGAEAFF. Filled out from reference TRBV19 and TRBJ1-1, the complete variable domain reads DGGITQSPKYLFRKEGQNVTLSCEQNLNHDAMYWYRQDPGQGLRLIYYSQIVNDFQKGDIAEGYSVSREKKESFPLTVTSAQKNPTAFYLCASSIDGAEAFFGQGTRLTVV.

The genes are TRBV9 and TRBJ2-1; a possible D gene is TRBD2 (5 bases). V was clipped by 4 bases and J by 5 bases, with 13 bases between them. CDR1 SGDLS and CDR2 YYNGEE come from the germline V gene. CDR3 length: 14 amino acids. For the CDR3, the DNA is TGTGCCAGCAGCCGGGTAGCGTTCCACAATGAGCAGTTCTTC. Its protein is CASSRVAFHNEQFF.

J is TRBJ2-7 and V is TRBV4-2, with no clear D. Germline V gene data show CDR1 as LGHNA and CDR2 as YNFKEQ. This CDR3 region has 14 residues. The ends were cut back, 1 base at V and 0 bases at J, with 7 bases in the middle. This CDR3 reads CASSQVGPSYEQYF. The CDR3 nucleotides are TGTGCCAGCAGCCAAGTTGGCCCCTCCTACGAGCAGTACTTC.